This T cell receptor (beta chain) was sequenced for a study of glioma-infiltrating T cells after dendritic cell vaccination. This table comes from immunoSEQ multiplex PCR, and its TCRdb copy is limited to in-frame clones, with some not included. The repertoire includes about 92,000 clones, 70% to 90% of them detected once, and about a sixth sits in the top ten. Trimming took 3 bases from V and 5 from J; bases not matched to a gene: 3. The CDR3 consists of 15 residues. The germline V gene encodes CDR1 SGHTA and CDR2 FQGNSA. The source material was blood, sampled before dendritic cell vaccination. The rearrangement uses TRBV7-2 and TRBJ1-5; TRBD1 agrees at 11 bases. The TCR was taken from a human donor with glioblastoma. CDR3 protein: CASSFGQGADQPQHF. CDR3 nucleotides: TGTGCCAGCAGCTTCGGACAGGGGGCAGATCAGCCCCAGCATTTT.